The subject of this entry is one T cell receptor (beta chain). The antigen is unknown. The entry originates in a study of vaccination and CD4 T cells after COVID-19. At the level of the study: Overlapping spike peptides of SARS-CoV-2, HCoV-NL63, HCoV-OC43 and HCoV-229E stimulated the cells. A CEFX pool, an HIV-1 Nef pool, or no peptide went to control cultures.

Sequenced with the Oncomine TCR Beta short-read assay was DNA taken from cultured CD4+ T cells. Genomic DNA was taken out of cultured CD4+ T cells by extraction. TCRdb ran MiXCR on the PCR reads and lists one entry per CDR3 protein. The data contain some 21,000 distinct CDR3 sequences, 43% of them singletons. Germline CDR1 reads SGHVS; CDR2 reads FQNEAQ. V shed 5 bases and J 3 bases; nucleotides not matched to a gene: 10. The CDR3 has 15 amino acids. Time point meaning: late sampling 161 to 241 days after vaccination in three convalescent patients. Described treatment: roughly 11-day PBMC culture with coronavirus spike peptide pools or control peptides (ViraFEST assay).

The V call is TRBV7-8, the J call TRBJ2-7, with 7 bases aligning to TRBD2. This sequence was found in a human donor who had recovered from COVID-19. The sequences come from CD4+ T cells from blood, cultured in vitro, collected about 7 months after SARS-CoV-2 vaccination. CDR3 sequence: CASSGQTRGSYEQYF. The CDR3 coding sequence is TGTGCCAGCAGCGGCCAGACGCGCGGGAGCTACGAGCAGTACTTC. Full variable domain (remainder filled in from reference TRBV7-8 and TRBJ2-7): GAGVSQSPRYKVAKRGQDVALRCDPISGHVSLFWYQQALGQGPEFLTYFQNEAQLDKSGLPSDRFFAERPEGSVSTLKIQRTQQEDSAVYLCASSGQTRGSYEQYFGPGTRLTVT.